What follows are 10 T cell receptor beta chains derived from one specimen sequenced in a study of OX40 agonist ivuxolimab in advanced cancers. This table comes from immunoSEQ multiplex PCR, and its TCRdb copy is limited to in-frame clones, with some not included. Of around 20,000 clones in the sample, around 70% are singletons; the top ten hold more than 25%. This specimen was CD4+ or CD8+ T cells sorted from blood, taken in a trial of the OX40 agonist ivuxolimab. These receptors came from an adult with an advanced solid tumor such as melanoma, head and neck, liver or kidney cancer.

The rearrangement uses TRBV27 and TRBJ2-5; TRBD2 matches 8 bases. Germline trimming cut 6 bases from V and 2 bases from J; bases unmatched to any gene: 5. CDR1 is MNHEY and CDR2 is SMNVEV in the germline V gene (reference sequence). This CDR3 has 14 amino acids. The CDR3 DNA reads as TGTGCCAGCAGGGCTAGCGGGTATCAAGAGACCCAGTACTTC. It codes for CASRASGYQETQYF.

The chain uses TRBV15 and TRBJ2-5; TRBD2 is a possible D gene (7 bases). Germline loops: CDR1 LNHNV, CDR2 YYDKDF (reference sequence). The ends were cut back, 6 bases at V and 3 bases at J, with 11 bases in the middle. The CDR3 consists of 13 residues. CDR3 in amino acids: CATSRGREETQYF. The CDR3 region has the DNA TGTGCCACCAGTAGGGGGAGGGAAGAGACCCAGTACTTC.

This clone was found a few times. The rearrangement joins TRBV4-1 to TRBJ1-5, with D unresolved. The CDR3 covers 13 residues. Trimming left V 1 base short and J 6 bases short, with 7 bases between. The germline V gene has CDR1 MGHRA and CDR2 YSYEKL. The CDR3 DNA reads as TGCGCCAGCAGCCAAGGGGATTTTCAGCCCCAGCATTTT. Its translation: CASSQGDFQPQHF.

Comments on this clone: The sample contains more than one DNA sequence encoding this CDR3. The chain has TRBV29-1 and TRBJ2-7; the D gene is possibly TRBD1 (6 bases). Germline assignment: CDR1 SQVTM and CDR2 ANQGSEA. Trimming removed 2 bases at V and 0 bases at J, with 11 bases between. The CDR3 is made up of 14 amino acids. The DNA for the CDR3 is TGCAGCGTTGAAAGGGGGTTCGACTCCTACGAGCAGTACTTC. Translating it yields CSVERGFDSYEQYF.

This chain uses TRBV28 with TRBJ2-5; the D gene could be TRBD1 or TRBD2 (5 bases each). This CDR3 contains 16 residues. Germline V gene data show CDR1 as MDHEN and CDR2 as SYDVKM. V gave up 6 bases and J gave up 5 bases, with 22 bases separating them. CDR3 coding DNA: TGTGCCAGCAGCCCCGACCCGGGACCCGGTGGGGAGACCCAGTACTTC. Translated: CASSPDPGPGGETQYF.

The CDR3 DNA sequence: TGTGCCAGCAGCTATGGGGGGCGAAGGGAGACCCAGTACTTC. Its translation: CASSYGGRRETQYF. The chain couples TRBV5-4 to TRBJ2-5; D assignment may be TRBD1 or TRBD2 (6 bases each). In germline, CDR1 is SGHNT, CDR2 YYREEE (reference sequence). Trimming took 3 bases from V and 5 from J, leaving 14 bases between them. This CDR3 contains 14 residues.

The chain is built from TRBV7-2 and TRBJ2-2, with a weak D call TRBD1 (6 bases). V lost 4 bases and J lost 6, with 9 bases in between. Germline V CDR1 and CDR2: SGHTA, FQGNSA. This CDR3 spans 13 amino acids. This CDR3 reads CASSYRDSGELFF. The CDR3 DNA reads as TGTGCCAGCAGCTACAGGGATTCCGGGGAGCTGTTTTTT.

This clone was seen just once. The gene calls are TRBV27 and TRBJ2-3; 10 bases are a match to TRBD2. The CDR3 covers 14 residues. Germline CDR1 and CDR2: MNHEY and SMNVEV (reference sequence). V gave up 6 bases and J gave up 1 base; unmatched junction bases: 1. The CDR3 reads CASSLAGGTDTQYF. CDR3 coding DNA: TGTGCCAGCAGCCTAGCGGGAGGCACAGATACGCAGTATTTT.

The V and J genes are TRBV27 and TRBJ1-1, with D perhaps matching TRBD1 (6 bases). V was clipped by 10 bases and J by 7 bases, with 22 bases between them. There are 14 residues in the CDR3. Germline V lookup: CDR1 MNHEY, CDR2 SMNVEV (reference sequence). The chain's CDR3 is CATKLGPGHYEAFF. As DNA, the CDR3 is TGTGCCACCAAACTCGGTCCGGGACACTATGAAGCTTTCTTT.

The chain employs TRBV4-1 and TRBJ2-3; no clear D. The V end lost 0 bases, the J end lost 3 bases, and 19 bases lay between the germline ends. The CDR3 extends over 18 amino acids. Germline loops: CDR1 MGHRA, CDR2 YSYEKL. The CDR3 protein is CASSQEMGTQQRTDTQYF. CDR3 in DNA: TGCGCCAGCAGCCAAGAAATGGGAACACAGCAAAGAACAGATACGCAGTATTTT.